Given below is one T cell receptor (beta chain) in context. The source of the sample is a study of blood T cells in healthy people across ages. Germline-derived CDR1 and CDR2 are ENHRY and SYGVKD. Trimming shortened V by 7 bases and J by 3 bases, and 15 bases separated the two germline ends. This CDR3 comprises 14 residues. Next came a second PCR, run for about 6 to 11 cycles, which used a sample-barcoded 5' primer along with a J-beta primer mix. Using its own MiXCR run on the 5' RACE reads, TCRdb lists one record per CDR3 protein. The sample has approximately 1.5 million distinct CDR3 sequences; around 36% are singletons.

Sequenced sample: blood. The TCR was taken from a woman aged 30 to 39 in good health. This chain joins TRBV10-3 and TRBJ1-2; D is undetermined. CDR3 coding DNA: TGTGCCATCACCCAGCAAATGGGAGACTATGGCTACACCTTC. It encodes CAITQQMGDYGYTF.